This T cell receptor beta chain was obtained from a study of T cell responses to AZD1222 COVID-19 vaccine. Looking at the study overall: Researchers grouped second doses given at about 4 or about 12 weeks into one pool.

Germline V gene data show CDR1 as SGHVS and CDR2 as FNYEAQ. V lost 5 bases and J 5 bases, leaving 16 bases between the germline ends. This CDR3 region has 14 residues. The table came from immunoSEQ multiplex PCR; TCRdb's copy has only in-frame clones and leaves some out. The sample consists of 80,000 to 95,000 clones, approximately 90% of them appearing once. On this clone: The antigen is not known.

Whole-study findings and limits: In a largely white British group with more females than males, clonal diversity was possibly underestimated.

The V gene is TRBV7-6, the J gene TRBJ2-7; D is perhaps TRBD1 (6 bases). This receptor was obtained from an adult in good health. The sample was peripheral blood, taken on day 0 of AZD1222 vaccination. The chain's CDR3 is CASSLRQASHEQYF. The CDR3 DNA reads TGTGCCAGCAGCCTACGACAGGCCTCGCACGAGCAGTACTTC.